This T cell receptor beta chain was found in a study of blood T cell repertoires in COVID-19. In this sample, this clone turned up once. Original methodology: Using reference gene primer amplification, nucleated cell counts were estimated. Sequencing was performed with immunoSEQ multiplex PCR; in TCRdb, only in-frame clones are kept and a portion is missing. V and J calls and clone size are copied from that table; D and trimming were computed from the DNA. The repertoire consists of approximately 190,000 clones, with roughly 84% occurring once and the leading ten covering less than 3.5%. The germline V gene encodes CDR1 LGHNA and CDR2 YSLEER. The V end was cut by 2 bases, the J end by 8 bases, with 16 bases between. The length of the CDR3 is 16 residues.

The TCR comes from a woman in her thirties who had been exposed to COVID-19. This chain links TRBV4-3 with TRBJ1-6, with TRBD1 as a possible D gene (6 bases). The source material was PBMCs or T cells enriched from blood (not recorded which). CDR3 sequence (DNA): TGCGCCAGCAGCCAACGGCTACAGGGTTCGGATTCACCCCTCCACTTT. As protein: CASSQRLQGSDSPLHF.